This T cell receptor beta chain derives from a study of CD4 T cells in relation to SARS-CoV-2 and coronaviruses. Study at large: TCR beta CDR3s were sequenced after roughly ten-day antigen culture of PBMCs.

The unexposed donors gave CD4+ T cells in about 2011-2019, prior to COVID-19. The cells were cultured for under twelve days before CD4+ T cells were isolated. Unexposed-donor CD4+ T cells were probed with SARS-CoV-2 S/N and four cold-coronavirus spikes, cells permitting. Whole-study findings and limits: In around 67% of donors, memory CD4+ clonotypes crossrecognized SARS-CoV-2 and at least one common cold coronavirus spike.

Libraries were prepared by immunoSEQ multiplex PCR; TCRdb keeps only in-frame clonotypes and omits some of them. The data show tens of thousands of clones, more than 75% seen once. This CDR3 spans 13 amino acids. Germline CDR1 is GTSNPN and CDR2 is SVGIG (reference sequence). Trimming took off 1 base at V and 0 bases at J, with 6 bases between the two ends. A remark on this clone: Antigen: not known.

The origin of this receptor is a human donor in good health. The chain carries TRBV30 and TRBJ2-5; the D is unclear. The sample was CD4+ T cells from PBMCs, cultured in vitro. The CDR3, as DNA: TGTGCCTGGAGTGCGGATTACCAAGAGACCCAGTACTTC. Protein: CAWSADYQETQYF.